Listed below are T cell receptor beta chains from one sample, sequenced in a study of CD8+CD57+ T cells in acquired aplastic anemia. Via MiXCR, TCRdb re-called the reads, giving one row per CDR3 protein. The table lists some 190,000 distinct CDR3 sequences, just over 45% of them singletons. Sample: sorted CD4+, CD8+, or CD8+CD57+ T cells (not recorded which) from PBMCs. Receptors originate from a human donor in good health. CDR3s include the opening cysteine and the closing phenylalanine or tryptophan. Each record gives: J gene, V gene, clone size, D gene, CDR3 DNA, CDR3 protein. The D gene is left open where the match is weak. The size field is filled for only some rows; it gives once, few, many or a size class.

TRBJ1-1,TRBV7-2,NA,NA,TGTGCCAGCAGCTCCTCAGGGACCAAAGCTTTCTTT,CASSSSGTKAFF
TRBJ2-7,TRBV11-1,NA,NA,TGTGCCAGCAGCTTAGCCTGGACGGGGTTAATGGACGAGCAGTACTTC,CASSLAWTGLMDEQYF
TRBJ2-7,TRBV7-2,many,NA,TGTGCCAGCAGCCCGTCGCGGGTGAGCAGCCACGAGCAGTACTTC,CASSPSRVSSHEQYF
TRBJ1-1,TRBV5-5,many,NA,TGTGCCAGCAGCCAGACAGCGGAGAACACTGAAGCTTTCTTT,CASSQTAENTEAFF
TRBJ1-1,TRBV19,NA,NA,TGTGCCAGTAGTATAGTTCTGGGACGGGGAAACACTGAAGCTTTCTTT,CASSIVLGRGNTEAFF
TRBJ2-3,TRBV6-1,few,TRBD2,TGTGCCAGCAGCATCCGGACTAGCGGGAGTTCTAGAGATACGCAGTATTTT,CASSIRTSGSSRDTQYF
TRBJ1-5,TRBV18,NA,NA,TGTGCCAGCTCACCAGGGACGGGTCAGCCCCAGCATTTT,CASSPGTGQPQHF
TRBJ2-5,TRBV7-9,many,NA,TGTGCCAGCAGCCCCTACGAGGGGGAAGAGACCCAGTACTTC,CASSPYEGEETQYF
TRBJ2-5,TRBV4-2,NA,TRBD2,TGTGCCAGCAGCCAAGATGCTAGCGGCCCGTACCAAAAGACCCAGTACTTC,CASSQDASGPYQKTQYF
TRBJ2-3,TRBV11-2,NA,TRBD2,TGTGCCAGCAAGATAGCGGGGGGGAGCACAGATACGCAGTATTTT,CASKIAGGSTDTQYF
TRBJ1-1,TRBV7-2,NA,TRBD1,TGTGCCAGCAGCCCGGGTGACAGGGGCACTGAAGCTTTCTTT,CASSPGDRGTEAFF
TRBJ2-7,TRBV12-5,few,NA,TGTGCTAGTGGTTTAGACTCCAAAGATGGGGGGAAAACCTACGAGCAGTACTTC,CASGLDSKDGGKTYEQYF
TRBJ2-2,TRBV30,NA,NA,TGTGCCTGGAAGGGCAGGGCCGGGGAGCTGTTTTTT,CAWKGRAGELFF
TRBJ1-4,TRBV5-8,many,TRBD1,TGTGCCAGCAGCTGGTTGACAGGGCCTAATGAAAAACTGTTTTTT,CASSWLTGPNEKLFF
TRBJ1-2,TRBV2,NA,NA,TGTGCCAGCAGCGAGACGACAGCGAACTATGGCTACACCTTC,CASSETTANYGYTF
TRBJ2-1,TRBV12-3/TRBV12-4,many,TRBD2,TGTGCCAGCAGGTGGGGGAGGGCCTCCTACAATGAGCAGTTCTTC,CASRWGRASYNEQFF
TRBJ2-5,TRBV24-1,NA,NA,TGTGCCACCAGCAGCCATAAATCACTGGTTGTGGAGACCCAGTACTTC,CATSSHKSLVVETQYF
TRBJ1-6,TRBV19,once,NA,TGTGCCAGTAGTACCCTTTCGGGCAATTCACCCCTCCACTTT,CASSTLSGNSPLHF
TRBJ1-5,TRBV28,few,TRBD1,TGTGCCAGTCTCTACAGGGGGTCGAGTCAGCCCCAGCATTTT,CASLYRGSSQPQHF
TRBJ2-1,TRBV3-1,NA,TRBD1,TGTGCCAGCACCCGGACAGGAAGCATCGTGCAGTTCTTC,CASTRTGSIVQFF
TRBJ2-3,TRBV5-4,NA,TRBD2,TGTGCCAGCAGCTCAGGACTAGCGGGAAACCTAGATACGCAGTATTTT,CASSSGLAGNLDTQYF
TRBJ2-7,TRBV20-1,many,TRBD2,TGCAGTGCCCCAGGACTAGCGGGGTTCTACGAGCAGTACTTC,CSAPGLAGFYEQYF
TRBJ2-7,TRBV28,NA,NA,TGTGCCAGCAGCATGTGGCGGGTTGGCGGAGAGCAGTACTTC,CASSMWRVGGEQYF
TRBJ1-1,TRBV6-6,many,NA,TGTGCCAGCAGTCCCCCTGGGGTCACTGAAGCTTTCTTT,CASSPPGVTEAFF
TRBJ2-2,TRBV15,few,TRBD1,TGTGCCACCAGCAGAGGGACAGGGGACGTGGGGGAGCTGTTTTTT,CATSRGTGDVGELFF
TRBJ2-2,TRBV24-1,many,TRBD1,TGTGCCACCAGAGGACAGGGGGACACCGGGGAGCTGTTTTTT,CATRGQGDTGELFF
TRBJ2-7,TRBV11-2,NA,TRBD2,TGTGCCAGCAGCCGAAAACTAGCGGGAGGATCCTACGAGCAGTGCTTC,CASSRKLAGGSYEQCF
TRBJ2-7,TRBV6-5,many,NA,TGTGCCAGCAGTTACTCGGGGCCCTACGAGCAGTACTTC,CASSYSGPYEQYF
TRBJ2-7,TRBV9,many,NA,TGTGCCAGCAGCGTAGATTCTCAGGCCTACGAGCAGTACTTC,CASSVDSQAYEQYF
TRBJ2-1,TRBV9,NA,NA,TGTGCCAGCGGAATTAACAATGAGCAGTTCTTC,CASGINNEQFF
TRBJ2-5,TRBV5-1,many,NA,TGCGCCAGCAGCCAGGAGACAGGCCTAGGGACCCAGTACTTC,CASSQETGLGTQYF
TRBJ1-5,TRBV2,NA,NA,TGTGCCAGCATAGGGCAGTGCAATCAGCCCCAGCATTTT,CASIGQCNQPQHF
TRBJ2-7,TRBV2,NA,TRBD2,TGTGCCAGCAGCTGGGCCGCGGGAGGGCCGAACGAGCAGTACTTC,CASSWAAGGPNEQYF
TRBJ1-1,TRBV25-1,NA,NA,TGTGCCAGCAGTGAATCGACAGCCCTCACTGAAGCTTTCTTT,CASSESTALTEAFF
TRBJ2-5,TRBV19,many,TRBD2,TGTGCCAGTAGACGAACTAGCGGGACTAACCAAGAGACCCAGTACTTC,CASRRTSGTNQETQYF
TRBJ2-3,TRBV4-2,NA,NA,TGTGCCAGCAGCCAAGACGGACTAGATACGCAGTATTTT,CASSQDGLDTQYF
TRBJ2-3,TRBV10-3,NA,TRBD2,TGTGCCATCAGTTTCCAGCGGGGTAGCACAGATACGCAGTATTTT,CAISFQRGSTDTQYF
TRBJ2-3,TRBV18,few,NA,TGTGCCAGCTCAGCAGGGGCGGGCACAGATACGCAGTATTTT,CASSAGAGTDTQYF
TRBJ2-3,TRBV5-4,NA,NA,TGTGCCAGCAGCTTGGGACAAGGGGAGGATACGCAGTATTTT,CASSLGQGEDTQYF
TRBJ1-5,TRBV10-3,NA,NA,TGTGCCATGGGGAATGGGCAGCCCCAGCATTTT,CAMGNGQPQHF
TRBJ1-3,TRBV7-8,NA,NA,TGTGCCAGCAGCTTAAATCTCGCCTCCTCTGGAAACACCATACATTTT,CASSLNLASSGNTIHF
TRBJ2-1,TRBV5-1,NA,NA,TGCGCCTTTCTCGGTGAGCAGTTCTTC,CAFLGEQFF
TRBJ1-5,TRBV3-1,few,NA,TGTGCCAGCAGCCCCCGAGGGGGTAACAGTCAGCCCCAGCATTTT,CASSPRGGNSQPQHF
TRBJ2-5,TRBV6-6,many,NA,TGTGCCAGCAGTTACTCAGGGATCCAAGAGACCCAGTACTTC,CASSYSGIQETQYF
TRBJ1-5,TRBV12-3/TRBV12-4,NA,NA,TGTGCCAGTTCGTCAGGGTCCAGCAATCAGCCCCAGCATTTT,CASSSGSSNQPQHF
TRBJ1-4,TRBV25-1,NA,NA,TGTGCCAGCAGTACGGACTTGAACGGGGCAACTAATGAAAAACTGTTTTTT,CASSTDLNGATNEKLFF
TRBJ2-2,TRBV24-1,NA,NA,TGTGCCACCAGTGCCTCCGACTGGAACACCGGGGAGCTGTTTTTT,CATSASDWNTGELFF
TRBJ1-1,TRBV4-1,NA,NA,TGCGCCAGCAGCCTAAGTGGGGGACGCAGGGACACTGAAGCTTTCTTT,CASSLSGGRRDTEAFF
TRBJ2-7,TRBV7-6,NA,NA,TGTGCCAGCAGCCGATCGGGGGCCTCCGAGCAGTACTTC,CASSRSGASEQYF
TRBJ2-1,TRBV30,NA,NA,TGTGCCTGGAGCCAGACCTACAATGAGCAGTTCTTC,CAWSQTYNEQFF
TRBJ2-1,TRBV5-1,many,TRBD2,TGCGCCAGCAGCGCGGGCCCGACTAGCGGGAAGGATGAGCAGTTCTTC,CASSAGPTSGKDEQFF
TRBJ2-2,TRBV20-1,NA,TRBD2,TGCAGTGCTAGCCCTAGCGGGAGCCCCCGGGGAGCTGTTTTT,CSASPSGSPRGAVF
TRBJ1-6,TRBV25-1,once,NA,TGTGCCAGCAGTGAATCTGTAGGTCGAGGTTCACCCCTCCACTTT,CASSESVGRGSPLHF